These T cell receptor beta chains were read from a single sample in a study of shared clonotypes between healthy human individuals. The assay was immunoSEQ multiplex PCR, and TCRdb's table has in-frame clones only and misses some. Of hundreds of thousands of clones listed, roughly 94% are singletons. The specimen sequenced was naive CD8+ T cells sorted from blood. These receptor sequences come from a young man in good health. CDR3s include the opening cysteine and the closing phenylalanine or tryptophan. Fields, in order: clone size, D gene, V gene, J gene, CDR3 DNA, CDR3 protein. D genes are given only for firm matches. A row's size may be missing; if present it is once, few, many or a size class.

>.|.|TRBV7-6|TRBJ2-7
TGTGCCAGCAGCTTAGGGGGACAAGCAGGTTTCTACGAGCAGTACTTC
CASSLGGQAGFYEQYF
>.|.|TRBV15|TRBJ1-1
TGTGCCACCAGCAGAGGATCCGGGGACACTGAAGCTTTCTTT
CATSRGSGDTEAFF
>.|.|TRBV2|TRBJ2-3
TGTGCCAGCAGTGAAGAGGGGGGACAGCGAGATACGCAGTATTTT
CASSEEGGQRDTQYF
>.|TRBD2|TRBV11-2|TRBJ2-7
TGTGCCAGCAGCTTTCCCGGGAGGCTGAACTCCTACGAGCAGTACTTC
CASSFPGRLNSYEQYF
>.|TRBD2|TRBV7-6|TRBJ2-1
TGTGCCAGCAGCGGGGGACTAGCGGGAAATGAGCAGTTCTTC
CASSGGLAGNEQFF
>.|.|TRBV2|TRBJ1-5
TGTGCCAGCAGTCTCTACCAACGGACGGACCGCTACAATCAGCCCCAGCATTTT
CASSLYQRTDRYNQPQHF
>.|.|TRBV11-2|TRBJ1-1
TGTGCCAGCAGCCTATACGGGCTGGGACCTGAAGCTTTCTTT
CASSLYGLGPEAFF
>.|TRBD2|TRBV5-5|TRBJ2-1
TGTGCCAGCAGCTTGGGCGGGAGGGCCGGGTACAATGAGCAGTTCTTC
CASSLGGRAGYNEQFF
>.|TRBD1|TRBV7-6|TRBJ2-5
TGTGCCAGCAGCCAGGGGAGCCCCAGGGGGATGAAGACCCAGTACTTC
CASSQGSPRGMKTQYF
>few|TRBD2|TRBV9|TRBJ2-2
TGTGCCAGCAGCGTAACTAGCGGATACACCGGGGAGCTGTTTTTT
CASSVTSGYTGELFF
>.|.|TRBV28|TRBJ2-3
TGTGCCAGCAGTCCCTCTTACACAGATACGCAGTATTTT
CASSPSYTDTQYF
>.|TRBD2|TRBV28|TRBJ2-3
TGTGCCAGCAGTTTAATAGCGGGGTATAGCACAGATACGCAGTATTTT
CASSLIAGYSTDTQYF
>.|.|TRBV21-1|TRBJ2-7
TGTGCCAGCAGCGTCGTTCGGGCAGCCCCCTCCTACGAGCAGTACTTC
CASSVVRAAPSYEQYF
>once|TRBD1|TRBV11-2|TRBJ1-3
TGTGCCAGCAACGACCGGGGCAGGGGGCGAGATTACTCTGGAAACACCATATATTTT
CASNDRGRGRDYSGNTIYF
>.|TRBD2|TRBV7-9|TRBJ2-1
TGTGCCAGCAGCTTAGTGTTGCGGGGGTCGGGGAATGAGCAGTTCTTC
CASSLVLRGSGNEQFF
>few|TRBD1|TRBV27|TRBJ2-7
TGTGCCAGCAGTTTCGGACAGGGAACCTACGAGCAGTACTTC
CASSFGQGTYEQYF
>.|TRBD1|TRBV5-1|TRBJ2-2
TGCGCCAGCAGGGACGGGACAGGGGGCCCCGGGGAGCTGTTTTTT
CASRDGTGGPGELFF
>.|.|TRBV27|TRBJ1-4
TGTGCCAGCAGCCCTAACGAGGGGCCAAGTGAAAAACTGTTTTTT
CASSPNEGPSEKLFF
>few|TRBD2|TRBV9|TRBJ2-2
TGTGCCAGCGGGACTACCAACCACTATAACACCGGGGAGCTGTTTTTT
CASGTTNHYNTGELFF
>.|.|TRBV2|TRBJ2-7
TGTGCCACCGATCTAGGTTTTACCTACGAGCAGTACTTC
CATDLGFTYEQYF
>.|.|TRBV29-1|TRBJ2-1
TGCAGCGTTGAAGTACGATACAATGAGCAGTTCTTC
CSVEVRYNEQFF
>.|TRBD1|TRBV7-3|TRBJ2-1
TGTGCCAGCACCGAGGGACAGTACAATGAGCAGTTCTTC
CASTEGQYNEQFF
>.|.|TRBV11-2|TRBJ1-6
TGTGCCAGCAGCAATAGGGGTACCAGGGGTGGCTCACCCCTCCACTTT
CASSNRGTRGGSPLHF
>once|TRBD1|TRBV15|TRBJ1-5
TGTGCCACCAGCAGGACTGACAGGGCTGGTCAGCCCCAGCATTTT
CATSRTDRAGQPQHF
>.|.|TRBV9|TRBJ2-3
TGTGCCAGCAGCGAACCCAGGGGACCTACGCAGTATTTT
CASSEPRGPTQYF
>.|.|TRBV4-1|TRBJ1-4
TGCGCCAGCAGCCAGAGCCACGAGCTCCGGGGTAATGAAAAACTGTTTTTT
CASSQSHELRGNEKLFF
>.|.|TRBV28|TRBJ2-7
TGTGCCAGCAAGATCGGAAGGGGTTGGAGCGAGCAGTACTTC
CASKIGRGWSEQYF
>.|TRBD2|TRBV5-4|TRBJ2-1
TGTGCCAGCAGCGGGTCCGGGACTAGCCTCCGTGAGCAGTTCTTC
CASSGSGTSLREQFF
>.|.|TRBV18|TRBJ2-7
TGTGCCAGCTCACCACGGAACTCCTACGAGCAGTACTTC
CASSPRNSYEQYF
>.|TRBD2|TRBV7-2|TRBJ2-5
TGTGCCAGCAGCTTGACTAGCGGCCAAGAGACCCAGTACTTC
CASSLTSGQETQYF
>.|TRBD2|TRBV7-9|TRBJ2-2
TGTGCCAGCAGCGACACTAGCGGCGCGAACACCGGGGAGCTGTTTTTT
CASSDTSGANTGELFF
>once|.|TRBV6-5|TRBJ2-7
TGTGCCAGCAGTTCGATCAGGGGTCTGGGTTTCTACGAGCAGTACTTC
CASSSIRGLGFYEQYF
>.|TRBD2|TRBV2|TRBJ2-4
TGTGCCAGCTTAGATAATCCCAAGAGGTCCGGGACTAGCTTCACGAACATTCAGTACTTC
CASLDNPKRSGTSFTNIQYF
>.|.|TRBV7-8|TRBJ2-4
TGTGCCAGCAGCCTAACAGGGCGAGGGGGCAAAAACATTCAGTACTTC
CASSLTGRGGKNIQYF
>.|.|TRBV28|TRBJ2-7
TGTGCCAGCAGTTTCCGAGGCCGACCGAGCTCCTACGAGCAGTACTTC
CASSFRGRPSSYEQYF
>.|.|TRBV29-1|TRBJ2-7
TGCAGCGTACACATACCCGGGACTGCATTTTACGAGCAGTACTTC
CSVHIPGTAFYEQYF
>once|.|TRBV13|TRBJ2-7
TGTGCCAGCAGCTTAGGAGAGGTGACCCACGAGCAGTACTTC
CASSLGEVTHEQYF
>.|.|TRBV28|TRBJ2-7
TGTGCCAGCAGTCGCCTTGCGGGTGAAGACGAGCAGTACTTC
CASSRLAGEDEQYF
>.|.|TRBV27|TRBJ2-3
TGTGCCAGCAGTTTGAACAGCCTCACAGATACGCAGTATTTT
CASSLNSLTDTQYF
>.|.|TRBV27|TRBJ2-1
TGTGCCAGCAGTTTAACAACCTACCGCAATGAGCAGTTCTTC
CASSLTTYRNEQFF
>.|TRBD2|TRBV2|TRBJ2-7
TGTGCCAGAGGGATCGGACTAGCGGGATATGAGCAGTACTTC
CARGIGLAGYEQYF
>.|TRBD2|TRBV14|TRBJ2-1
TGTGCCAGCAGCCGACTAGCGGGATACAATGAGCAGTTCTTC
CASSRLAGYNEQFF
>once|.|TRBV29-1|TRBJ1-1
TGCAGCGTTGAAGACCGGTACACTGAAGCTTTCTTT
CSVEDRYTEAFF
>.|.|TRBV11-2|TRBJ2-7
TGTGCCAGCACCCCGACAGGGACTTTCGACGAGCAGTACTTC
CASTPTGTFDEQYF
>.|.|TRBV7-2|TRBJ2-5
TGTGCCAGCAGCCCTAGCGTACAAGAGACCCAGTACTTC
CASSPSVQETQYF
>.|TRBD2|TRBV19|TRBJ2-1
TGTGCCAGTAGTATAATAGGACTAGCGGGGGGAAATGAGCAGTTCTTC
CASSIIGLAGGNEQFF
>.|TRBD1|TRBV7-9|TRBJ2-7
TGTGCCAGCAGCTTAGCGCTAGGGACAGGGCGCTACGAGCAGTACTTC
CASSLALGTGRYEQYF
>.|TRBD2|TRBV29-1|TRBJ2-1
TGCAGCGAACTAATTACTAGCGGGCCATACAATGAGCAGTTCTTC
CSELITSGPYNEQFF
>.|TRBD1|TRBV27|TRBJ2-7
TGTGCCAGCAGTTTTCAGGGGGCGAACGAGCAGTACTTC
CASSFQGANEQYF
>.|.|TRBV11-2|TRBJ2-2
TGTGCCAGCAGCTTAGTTTACGGAAACACCGGGGAGCTGTTTTTT
CASSLVYGNTGELFF
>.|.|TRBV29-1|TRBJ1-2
TGCAGCGTCGTGGGACGGACACCCTATGGCTACACCTTC
CSVVGRTPYGYTF
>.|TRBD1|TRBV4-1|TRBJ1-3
TGCGCCAGCAGCCAAGCTCAGGGGGCGAGCACCATATATTTT
CASSQAQGASTIYF